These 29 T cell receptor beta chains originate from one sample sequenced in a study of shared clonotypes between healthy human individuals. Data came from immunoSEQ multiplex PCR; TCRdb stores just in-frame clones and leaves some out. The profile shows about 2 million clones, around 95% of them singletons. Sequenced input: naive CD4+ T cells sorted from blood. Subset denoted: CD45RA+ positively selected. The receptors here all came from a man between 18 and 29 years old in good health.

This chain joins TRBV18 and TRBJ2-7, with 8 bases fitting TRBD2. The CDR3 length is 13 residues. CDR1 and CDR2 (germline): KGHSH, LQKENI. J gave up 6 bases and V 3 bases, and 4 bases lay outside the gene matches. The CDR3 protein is CASSPKGTSEQYF. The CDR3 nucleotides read TGTGCCAGCTCACCGAAAGGGACTAGCGAGCAGTACTTC.

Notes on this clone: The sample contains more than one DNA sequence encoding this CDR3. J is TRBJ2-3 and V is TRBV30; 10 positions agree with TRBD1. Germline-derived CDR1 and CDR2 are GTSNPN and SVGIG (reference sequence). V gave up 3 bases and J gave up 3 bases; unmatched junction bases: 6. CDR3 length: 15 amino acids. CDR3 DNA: TGTGCCTGGAGCCCCGGACAGGGGGAGACAGATACGCAGTATTTT. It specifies CAWSPGQGETDTQYF.

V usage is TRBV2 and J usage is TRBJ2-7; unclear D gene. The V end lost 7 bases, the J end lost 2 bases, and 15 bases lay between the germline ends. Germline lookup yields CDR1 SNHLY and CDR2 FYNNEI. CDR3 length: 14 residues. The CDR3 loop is CASKEHGSTYEQYF. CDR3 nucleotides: TGTGCCAGCAAGGAACATGGCAGTACCTACGAGCAGTACTTC.

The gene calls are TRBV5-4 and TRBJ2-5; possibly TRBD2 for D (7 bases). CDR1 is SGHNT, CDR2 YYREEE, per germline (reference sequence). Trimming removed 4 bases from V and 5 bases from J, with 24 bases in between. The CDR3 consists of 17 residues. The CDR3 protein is CASSTGGASGFGETQYF. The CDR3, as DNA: TGTGCCAGCAGCACTGGGGGGGCTAGCGGATTTGGGGAGACCCAGTACTTC.

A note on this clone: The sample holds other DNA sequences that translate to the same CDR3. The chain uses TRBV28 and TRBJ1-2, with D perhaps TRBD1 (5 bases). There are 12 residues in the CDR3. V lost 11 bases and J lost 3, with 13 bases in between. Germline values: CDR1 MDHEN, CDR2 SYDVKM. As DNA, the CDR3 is TGTGCCTCCCGGGGGGGTTACTATGGCTACACCTTC. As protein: CASRGGYYGYTF.

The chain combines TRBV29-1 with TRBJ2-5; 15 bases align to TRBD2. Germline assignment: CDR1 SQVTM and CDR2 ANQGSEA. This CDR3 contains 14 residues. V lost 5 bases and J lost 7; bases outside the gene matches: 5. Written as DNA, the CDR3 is TGCAGCGTTCTACCGGGACTAGCGGGAGGGACCCAGTACTTC. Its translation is CSVLPGLAGGTQYF.

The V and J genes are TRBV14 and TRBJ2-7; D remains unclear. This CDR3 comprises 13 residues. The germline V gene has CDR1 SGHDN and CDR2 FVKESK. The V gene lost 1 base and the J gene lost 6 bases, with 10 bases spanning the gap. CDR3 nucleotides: TGTGCCAGCAGCCAAGGAGGCTGGGTCGAGCAGTACTTC. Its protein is CASSQGGWVEQYF.

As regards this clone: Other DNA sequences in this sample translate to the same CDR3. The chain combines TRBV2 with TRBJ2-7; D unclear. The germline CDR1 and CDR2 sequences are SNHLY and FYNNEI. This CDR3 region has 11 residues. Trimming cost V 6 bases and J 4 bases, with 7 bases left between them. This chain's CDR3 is CASSRTYEQYF. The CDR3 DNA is TGTGCCAGCAGCCGAACGTACGAGCAGTACTTC.

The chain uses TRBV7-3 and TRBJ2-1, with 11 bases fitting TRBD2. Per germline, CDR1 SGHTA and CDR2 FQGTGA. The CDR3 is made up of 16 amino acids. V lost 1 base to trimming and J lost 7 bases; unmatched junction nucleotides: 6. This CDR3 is CASSLMTSGVVNEQFF. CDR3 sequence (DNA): TGTGCCAGCAGCTTAATGACTAGCGGGGTCGTAAATGAGCAGTTCTTC.

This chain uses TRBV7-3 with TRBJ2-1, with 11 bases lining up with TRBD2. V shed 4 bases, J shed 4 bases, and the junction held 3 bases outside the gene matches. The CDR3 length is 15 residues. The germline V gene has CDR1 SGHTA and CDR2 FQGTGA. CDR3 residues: CASSSRLAGYNEQFF. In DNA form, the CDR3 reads TGTGCCAGCAGCTCTCGACTAGCGGGGTACAATGAGCAGTTCTTC.

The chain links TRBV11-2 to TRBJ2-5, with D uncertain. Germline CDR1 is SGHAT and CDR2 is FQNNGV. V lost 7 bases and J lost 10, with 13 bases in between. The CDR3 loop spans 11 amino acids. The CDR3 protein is CASINKGFQYF. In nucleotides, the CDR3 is TGTGCCAGCATCAACAAAGGGTTCCAGTACTTC. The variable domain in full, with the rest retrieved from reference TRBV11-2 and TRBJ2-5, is EAGVAQSPRYKIIEKRQSVAFWCNPISGHATLYWYQQILGQGPKLLIQFQNNGVVDDSQLPKDRFSAERLKGVDSTLKIQPAKLEDSAVYLCASINKGFQYFGPGTRLLVL.

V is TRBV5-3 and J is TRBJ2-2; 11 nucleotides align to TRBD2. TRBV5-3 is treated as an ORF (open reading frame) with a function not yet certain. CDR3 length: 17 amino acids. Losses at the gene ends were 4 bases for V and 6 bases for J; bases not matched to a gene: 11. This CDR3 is CARSRTISGRVPGELFF. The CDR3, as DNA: TGTGCCAGAAGCCGGACGATTAGCGGGAGGGTCCCCGGGGAGCTGTTTTTT.

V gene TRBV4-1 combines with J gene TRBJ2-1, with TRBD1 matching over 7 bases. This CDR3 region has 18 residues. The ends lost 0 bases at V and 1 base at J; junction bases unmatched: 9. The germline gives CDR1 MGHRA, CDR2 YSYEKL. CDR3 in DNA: TGCGCCAGCAGCCAAGAGACAGGGCACCTTAGATCCTACAATGAGCAGTTCTTC. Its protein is CASSQETGHLRSYNEQFF.

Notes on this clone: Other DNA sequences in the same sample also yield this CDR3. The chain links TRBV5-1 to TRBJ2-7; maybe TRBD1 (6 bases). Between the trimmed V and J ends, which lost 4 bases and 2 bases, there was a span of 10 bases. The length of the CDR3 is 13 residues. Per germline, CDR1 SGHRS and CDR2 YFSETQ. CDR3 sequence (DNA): TGCGCCAGCAGCCAGGACAGCACCTACGAGCAGTACTTC. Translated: CASSQDSTYEQYF.

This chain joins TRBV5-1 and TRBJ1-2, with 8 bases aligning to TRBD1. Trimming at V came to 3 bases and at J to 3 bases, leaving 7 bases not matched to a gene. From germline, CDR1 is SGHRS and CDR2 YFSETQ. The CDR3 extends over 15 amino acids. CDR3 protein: CASSSQGALDYGYTF. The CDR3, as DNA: TGCGCCAGCAGCTCCCAGGGGGCACTGGACTATGGCTACACCTTC. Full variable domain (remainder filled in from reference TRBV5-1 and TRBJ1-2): KAGVTQTPRYLIKTRGQQVTLSCSPISGHRSVSWYQQTPGQGLQFLFEYFSETQRNKGNFPGRFSGRQFSNSRSEMNVSTLELGDSALYLCASSSQGALDYGYTFGSGTRLTVV.

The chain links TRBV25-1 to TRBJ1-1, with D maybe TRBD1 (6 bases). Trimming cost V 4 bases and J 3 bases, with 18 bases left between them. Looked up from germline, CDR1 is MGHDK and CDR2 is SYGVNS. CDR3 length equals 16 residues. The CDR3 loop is CASSAPAGAGYTEAFF. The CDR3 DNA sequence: TGTGCCAGCAGTGCCCCTGCGGGGGCCGGGTACACTGAAGCTTTCTTT.

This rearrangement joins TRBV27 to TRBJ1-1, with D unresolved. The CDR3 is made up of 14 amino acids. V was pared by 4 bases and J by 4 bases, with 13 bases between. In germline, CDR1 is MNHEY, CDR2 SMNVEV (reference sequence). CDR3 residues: CASSSPDAGTEAFF. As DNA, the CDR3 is TGTGCCAGCAGTTCACCCGACGCCGGCACTGAAGCTTTCTTT.

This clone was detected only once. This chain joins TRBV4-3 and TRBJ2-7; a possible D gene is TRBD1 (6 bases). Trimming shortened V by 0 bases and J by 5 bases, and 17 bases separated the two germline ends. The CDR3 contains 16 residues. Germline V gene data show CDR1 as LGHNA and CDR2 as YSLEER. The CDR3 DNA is TGCGCCAGCAGCCAAGATTACCAGGGGCCCGGTGACGAGCAGTACTTC. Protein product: CASSQDYQGPGDEQYF.

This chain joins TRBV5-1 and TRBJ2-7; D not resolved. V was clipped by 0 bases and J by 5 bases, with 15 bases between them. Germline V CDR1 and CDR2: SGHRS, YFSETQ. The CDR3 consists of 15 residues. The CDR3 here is CASSLGGASKDEQYF. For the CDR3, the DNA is TGCGCCAGCAGCTTGGGTGGCGCCTCCAAGGACGAGCAGTACTTC.

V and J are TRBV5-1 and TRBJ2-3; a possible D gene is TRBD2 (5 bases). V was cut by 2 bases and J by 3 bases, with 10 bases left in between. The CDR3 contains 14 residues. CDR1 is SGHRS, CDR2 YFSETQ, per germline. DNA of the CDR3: TGCGCCAGCAGCTTCGGGATAGGGACAGATACGCAGTATTTT. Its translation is CASSFGIGTDTQYF. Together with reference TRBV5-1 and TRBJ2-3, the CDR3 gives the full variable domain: KAGVTQTPRYLIKTRGQQVTLSCSPISGHRSVSWYQQTPGQGLQFLFEYFSETQRNKGNFPGRFSGRQFSNSRSEMNVSTLELGDSALYLCASSFGIGTDTQYFGPGTRLTVL.

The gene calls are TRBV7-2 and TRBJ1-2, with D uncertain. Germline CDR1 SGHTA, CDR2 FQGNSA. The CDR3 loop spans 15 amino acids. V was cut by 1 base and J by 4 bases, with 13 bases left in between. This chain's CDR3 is CASSLDAGSPYGYTF. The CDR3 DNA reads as TGTGCCAGCAGCTTAGATGCAGGATCTCCCTATGGCTACACCTTC.

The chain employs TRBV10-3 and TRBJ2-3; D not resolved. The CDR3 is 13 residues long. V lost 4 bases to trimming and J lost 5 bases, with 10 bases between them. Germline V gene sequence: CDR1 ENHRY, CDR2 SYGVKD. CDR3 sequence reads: CAISGDDGDTQYF. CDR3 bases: TGTGCCATCAGTGGGGATGACGGAGATACGCAGTATTTT.

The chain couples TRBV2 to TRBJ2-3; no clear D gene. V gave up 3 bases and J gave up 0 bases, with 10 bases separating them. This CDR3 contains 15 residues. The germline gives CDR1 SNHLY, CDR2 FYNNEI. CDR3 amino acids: CASSEEQTSTDTQYF. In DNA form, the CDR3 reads TGTGCCAGCAGTGAGGAACAAACTAGCACAGATACGCAGTATTTT.

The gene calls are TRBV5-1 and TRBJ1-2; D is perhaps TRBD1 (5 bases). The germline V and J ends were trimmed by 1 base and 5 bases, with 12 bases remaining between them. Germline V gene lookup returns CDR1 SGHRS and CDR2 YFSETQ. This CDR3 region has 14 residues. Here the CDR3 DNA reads TGCGCCAGCAGCTTGCGGGGGGTAGAGTATGGCTACACCTTC. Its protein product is CASSLRGVEYGYTF.

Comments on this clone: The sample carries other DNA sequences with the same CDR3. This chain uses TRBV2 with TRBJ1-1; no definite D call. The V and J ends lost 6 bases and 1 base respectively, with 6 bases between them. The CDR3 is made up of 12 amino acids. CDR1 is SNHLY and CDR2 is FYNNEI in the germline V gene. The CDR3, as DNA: TGTGCCAGCAGACGAGGGAACACTGAAGCTTTCTTT. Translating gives CASRRGNTEAFF.

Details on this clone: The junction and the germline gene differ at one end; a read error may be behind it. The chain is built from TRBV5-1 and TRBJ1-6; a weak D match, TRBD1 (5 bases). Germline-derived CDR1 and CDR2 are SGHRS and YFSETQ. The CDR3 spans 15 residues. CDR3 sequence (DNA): TGCGCCAGCACCTTGAGAACCTTAGGGGATTCACCCCTCCACTTT. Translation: CASTLRTLGDSPLHF.

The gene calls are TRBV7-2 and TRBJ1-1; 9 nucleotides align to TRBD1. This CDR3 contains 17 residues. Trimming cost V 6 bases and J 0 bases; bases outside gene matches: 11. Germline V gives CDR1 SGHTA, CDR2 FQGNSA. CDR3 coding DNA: TGTGCCAGCAGGCAAGGGACAGGGTTTCTCATGAACACTGAAGCTTTCTTT. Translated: CASRQGTGFLMNTEAFF. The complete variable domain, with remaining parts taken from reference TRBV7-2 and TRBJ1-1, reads GAGVSQSPSNKVTEKGKDVELRCDPISGHTALYWYRQSLGQGLEFLIYFQGNSAPDKSGLPSDRFSAERTGGSVSTLTIQRTQQEDSAVYLCASRQGTGFLMNTEAFFGQGTRLTVV.

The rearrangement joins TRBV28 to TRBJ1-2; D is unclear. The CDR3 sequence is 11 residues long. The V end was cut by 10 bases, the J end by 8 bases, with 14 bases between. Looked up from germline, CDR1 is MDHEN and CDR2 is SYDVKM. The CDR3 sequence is CATRGDQGYTF. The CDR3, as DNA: TGTGCCACCCGGGGAGACCAAGGCTACACCTTC.

CDR3 nucleotides: TGCAGCGTTGAGGGACAGGGAGGGGAGACCCAGTACTTC. Translating it yields CSVEGQGGETQYF. The chain employs TRBV29-1 and TRBJ2-5, with 9 bases matching TRBD1. V shed 3 bases and J 5 bases; nucleotides not matched to a gene: 4. Germline loops: CDR1 SQVTM, CDR2 ANQGSEA. The CDR3 runs 13 residues.